This passage covers 18 T cell receptor beta chains from one sample sequenced in a study of T-cell memory formation after mild COVID-19. Each CDR3 protein gets one entry after TCRdb re-called the 5' RACE reads with MiXCR. The repertoire consists of about 300,000 distinct CDR3 sequences, with approximately 19% occurring once and the leading ten covering 20% to 25%. The material sequenced was PBMCs or a T cell subset sorted from them (not recorded which). The origin of the receptors is a young man who had mild COVID-19 (a few samples of this study predate the infection). Cell type and time point are not known.

This chain uses TRBV12-5 with TRBJ1-2; D is unclear. Germline values: CDR1 LGHNT, CDR2 FRNRAP. Trimming stripped 7 bases from V and 4 bases from J, with 7 bases between. The CDR3 spans 11 residues. The CDR3 DNA sequence: TGTGCTAGTGCCCGGGGCTATGGCTACACCTTC. It translates to CASARGYGYTF.

This clonotype has just a few counts. The genes are TRBV20-1 and TRBJ2-3, with 7 positions matching TRBD1. The V segment lost 3 bases and the J segment 2 bases; nucleotides outside the gene matches: 2. The CDR3 has 13 amino acids. In germline, CDR1 is DFQATT, CDR2 SNEGSKA (reference sequence). The CDR3 protein is CSARGTDTDTQYF. Here the CDR3 DNA reads TGCAGTGCTAGGGGGACAGACACAGATACGCAGTATTTT.

The chain combines TRBV20-1 with TRBJ1-2; TRBD1 agrees at 7 bases. Trimming took 8 bases from V and 5 from J; bases not matched to a gene: 5. The germline CDR1 and CDR2 sequences are DFQATT and SNEGSKA (reference sequence). This CDR3 is built from 11 residues. The CDR3 bases are TGCAGTTCAACAGGGGAGTATGGCTACACCTTC. Residues: CSSTGEYGYTF.

V is TRBV24-1 and J is TRBJ2-2, with TRBD2 as a possible D gene (5 bases). This CDR3 has 16 residues. Germline V CDR1 and CDR2: KGHDR, SFDVKD. Trimming stripped 4 bases from V and 2 bases from J, with 13 bases between. The CDR3 here is CATSDTTRGNTGELFF. The CDR3 region has the DNA TGTGCCACCAGTGACACTACTAGAGGAAACACCGGGGAGCTGTTTTTT.

The chain combines TRBV11-2 with TRBJ2-3; possible D gene TRBD1, 6 bases. V was pared by 5 bases and J by 1 base, with 16 bases between. Germline values: CDR1 SGHAT, CDR2 FQNNGV. There are 16 residues in the CDR3. The CDR3 sequence: CASSPLRGGRTDTQYF. Written as DNA, the CDR3 is TGTGCCAGCAGCCCGTTGAGAGGGGGACGCACAGATACGCAGTATTTT.

J is TRBJ2-5 and V is TRBV5-8; no reliable D call. Germline lookup yields CDR1 SGHTS and CDR2 YDEGEE. The CDR3 length is 12 residues. V lost 1 base, J lost 5 bases, and 6 bases lay in between. CDR3 in amino acids: CASSLRDETQYF. The CDR3, as DNA: TGTGCCAGCAGCTTGAGGGATGAGACCCAGTACTTC.

There are a few counts of this clonotype. The rearrangement uses TRBV18 and TRBJ2-3; 8 nucleotides agree with TRBD1. With V trimmed by 2 bases and J by 7 bases, 11 bases remained unmatched. The CDR3 is made up of 16 amino acids. Germline CDR1 and CDR2: KGHSH and LQKENI. The CDR3 loop reads CASSPGTAGGMNTQYF. DNA for the CDR3: TGTGCCAGCTCACCAGGAACGGCAGGGGGCATGAATACGCAGTATTTT.

The chain has TRBV6-5 and TRBJ2-7, with D tentatively TRBD1 (6 bases). CDR1 and CDR2 from the germline V gene are MNHEY and SVGAGI. V was clipped by 6 bases and J by 4 bases, with 16 bases between them. The CDR3 extends over 14 amino acids. The CDR3 loop is CASSPGRGKYEQYF. CDR3 in DNA: TGTGCCAGCAGCCCGGGAAGGGGGAAGTACGAGCAGTACTTC.

The chain is built from TRBV7-9 and TRBJ2-1; D perhaps matches TRBD1 (5 bases). The germline gives CDR1 SEHNR, CDR2 FQNEAQ (reference sequence). Trimming shortened V by 6 bases and J by 6 bases, and 9 bases separated the two germline ends. This CDR3 has 12 residues. CDR3 coding DNA: TGTGCCAGCAGAGACAGTTCCAATGAGCAGTTCTTC. Amino acids: CASRDSSNEQFF.

The CDR3 nucleotides read TGTGCCACCAGTGACCCTATAGAGCGTACAGATACGCAGTATTTT. Translating gives CATSDPIERTDTQYF. V gene TRBV24-1 combines with J gene TRBJ2-3; D gene ambiguous. Germline-derived CDR1 and CDR2 are KGHDR and SFDVKD. The CDR3 length is 15 residues. V lost 4 bases to trimming and J lost 3 bases, with 13 bases between them.

V is TRBV24-1 and J is TRBJ2-3; 7 bases fit TRBD1. Germline lookup yields CDR1 KGHDR and CDR2 SFDVKD. This CDR3 has 14 residues. J gave up 9 bases and V 5 bases, and 10 bases lay outside the gene matches. CDR3 residues: CATSAGPSGGTQYF. The DNA of the CDR3 is TGTGCCACCAGTGCTGGACCTTCAGGGGGAACGCAGTATTTT.

This clonotype was picked up a small number of times. V is TRBV12-3 or TRBV12-4 and J is TRBJ2-3; 11 bases fit TRBD2. The CDR3 runs to 18 residues. The V segment lost 4 bases and the J segment 3 bases; nucleotides outside the gene matches: 12. The chain's CDR3 is CASSSHLSGGAQTDTQYF. The CDR3 region has the DNA TGTGCCAGCAGTTCCCACCTTAGCGGGGGGGCACAAACAGATACGCAGTATTTT.

The chain joins TRBV7-2 to TRBJ1-2; 12 positions match TRBD1. The CDR3 spans 14 residues. With 5 bases clipped from V and 4 bases from J, the junction kept 2 bases outside the gene matches. CDR1 is SGHTA, CDR2 FQGNSA, per germline. CDR3 DNA: TGTGCCAGCAGCGGGACAGGGGGCATCTATGGCTACACCTTC. Translation gives CASSGTGGIYGYTF.

The chain combines TRBV4-3 with TRBJ2-1, with D perhaps matching TRBD2 (6 bases). Germline-derived CDR1 and CDR2 are LGHNA and YSLEER. Trimming cost V 1 base and J 0 bases, with 13 bases left between them. The CDR3 extends over 17 amino acids. The CDR3 DNA reads TGCGCCAGCAGCCAAGGACTGGACTACAACTCCTACAATGAGCAGTTCTTC. This gives the protein CASSQGLDYNSYNEQFF.

The rearrangement uses TRBV20-1 and TRBJ2-1; 8 positions agree with TRBD1. Germline CDR1 is DFQATT and CDR2 is SNEGSKA (reference sequence). This CDR3 is 16 amino acids long. The V gene end was trimmed by 2 bases and the J gene end by 0 bases; junction bases not matched to a gene: 6. Written as DNA, the CDR3 is TGCAGTGCTAGATTCAGAACAGGGGGCTCCTACAATGAGCAGTTCTTC. This sequence encodes CSARFRTGGSYNEQFF.

In its sample, this clonotype was seen many times. The chain is built from TRBV5-1 and TRBJ2-1; 9 positions match TRBD2. There are 15 residues in the CDR3. After removal of 3 bases from V and 5 bases from J, the junction contained 6 bases not matched to a gene. CDR1 and CDR2 from the germline V gene are SGHRS and YFSETQ. CDR3 loop: CASSSGGGAHNEQFF. CDR3 nucleotide sequence: TGCGCCAGCAGCTCCGGCGGGGGGGCTCACAATGAGCAGTTCTTC.

This clonotype was seen a few times. The chain carries TRBV7-2 and TRBJ2-5, with 12 bases that match TRBD2. The germline CDR1 and CDR2 sequences are SGHTA and FQGNSA. V was clipped by 5 bases and J by 4 bases; unmatched bases: 8. The CDR3 length is 16 residues. CDR3 in DNA: TGTGCCAGCAGCCTATACTCTAGCGGGGGGGCAGAGACCCAGTACTTC. Its protein product is CASSLYSSGGAETQYF.

Many counts were recorded for this clonotype. The chain joins TRBV20-1 to TRBJ2-5, with 7 bases matching TRBD2. Germline trimming cut 3 bases from V and 3 bases from J; bases unmatched to any gene: 1. This CDR3 has 12 residues. CDR1 and CDR2 (germline): DFQATT, SNEGSKA (reference sequence). The CDR3 nucleotides read TGCAGTGCTAGCGGGGGGAAAGAGACCCAGTACTTC. Its protein product is CSASGGKETQYF.